This T cell receptor beta chain is drawn from a study of blood T cells in healthy people across ages. Findings of the study overall: It was held that diversity estimates obtained from one million T cells represented underestimates. A strong correlation was seen between TCR beta diversity and naive T cell percentage.

A word on this clonotype: The antigen remains undetermined.

The germline CDR1 and CDR2 sequences are DFQATT and SNEGSKA (reference sequence). Losses at the gene ends were 4 bases for V and 0 bases for J; bases not matched to a gene: 10. CDR3 length equals 19 residues. A second PCR, run for roughly 6 to 11 cycles, used a sample-barcoded 5' primer plus a J-beta primer mix. TCRdb passed the 5' RACE reads through MiXCR, listing each CDR3 protein once. The sample holds approximately 850,000 distinct CDR3 sequences, approximately 48% seen once. Sequenced: blood. The chain has TRBV20-1 and TRBJ2-1; 15 bases are a match to TRBD2. The TCR originated in a man aged 55 to 70 in good health. The CDR3 here is CSATVGLAGGPSSYNEQFF. The DNA of the CDR3 is TGCAGTGCTACCGTTGGACTAGCGGGGGGGCCGAGCTCCTACAATGAGCAGTTCTTC.